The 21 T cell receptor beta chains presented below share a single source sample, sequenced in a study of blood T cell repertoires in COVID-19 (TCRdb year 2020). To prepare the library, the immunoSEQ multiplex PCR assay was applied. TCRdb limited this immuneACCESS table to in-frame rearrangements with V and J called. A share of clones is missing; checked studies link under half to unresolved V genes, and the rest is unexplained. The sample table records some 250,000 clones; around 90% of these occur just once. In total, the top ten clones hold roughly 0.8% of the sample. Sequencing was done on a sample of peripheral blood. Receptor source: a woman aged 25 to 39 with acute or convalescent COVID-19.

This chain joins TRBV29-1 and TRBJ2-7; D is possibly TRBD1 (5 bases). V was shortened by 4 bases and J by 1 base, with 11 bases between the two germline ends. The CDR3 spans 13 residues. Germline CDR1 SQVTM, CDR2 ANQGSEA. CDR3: CSVARAPSYEQYF. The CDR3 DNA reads TGCAGCGTTGCCAGGGCGCCTTCCTACGAGCAGTACTTC.

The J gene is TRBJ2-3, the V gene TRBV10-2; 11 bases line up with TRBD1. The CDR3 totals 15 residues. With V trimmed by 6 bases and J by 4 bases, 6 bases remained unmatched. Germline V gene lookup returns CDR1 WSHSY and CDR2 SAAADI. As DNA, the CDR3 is TGCGCCAGCAGCAATGGACAGGGGGCCTCAGATACGCAGTATTTT. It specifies CASSNGQGASDTQYF.

The CDR3 here is CASSLLGSSTDTQYF. The CDR3 DNA follows: TGCGCCAGCAGCTTGCTAGGGAGTAGCACAGATACGCAGTATTTT. This chain links TRBV5-1 with TRBJ2-3; TRBD2 is a possible D gene (5 bases). The CDR3 has 15 amino acids. Germline assignment: CDR1 SGHRS and CDR2 YFSETQ. Trimming shortened V by 1 base and J by 0 bases, and 9 bases separated the two germline ends.

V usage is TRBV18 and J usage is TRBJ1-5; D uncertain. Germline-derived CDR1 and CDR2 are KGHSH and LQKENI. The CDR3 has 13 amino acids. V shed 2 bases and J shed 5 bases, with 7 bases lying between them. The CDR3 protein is CASSPGDYQPQHF. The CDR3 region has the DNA TGTGCCAGCTCACCAGGTGACTATCAGCCCCAGCATTTT.

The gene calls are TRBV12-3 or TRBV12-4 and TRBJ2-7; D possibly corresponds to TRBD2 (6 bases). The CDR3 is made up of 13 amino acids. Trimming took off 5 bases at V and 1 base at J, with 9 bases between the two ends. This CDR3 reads CASSPGESYEQYF. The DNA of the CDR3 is TGTGCCAGCAGTCCGGGGGAGTCCTACGAGCAGTACTTC.

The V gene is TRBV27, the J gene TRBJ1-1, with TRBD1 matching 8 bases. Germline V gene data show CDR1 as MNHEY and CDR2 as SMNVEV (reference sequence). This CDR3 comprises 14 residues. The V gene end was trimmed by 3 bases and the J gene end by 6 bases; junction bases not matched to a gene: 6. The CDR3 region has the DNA TGTGCCAGCAGTTTCCGGGACAGGCACTCTGAAGCTTTCTTT. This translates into CASSFRDRHSEAFF.

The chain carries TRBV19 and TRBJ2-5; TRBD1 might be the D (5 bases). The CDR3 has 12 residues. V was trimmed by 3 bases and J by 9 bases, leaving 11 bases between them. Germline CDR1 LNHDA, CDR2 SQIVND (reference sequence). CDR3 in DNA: TGTGCCAGTAGTATCTCCCTAGGGGCCCAGTACTTC. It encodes CASSISLGAQYF.

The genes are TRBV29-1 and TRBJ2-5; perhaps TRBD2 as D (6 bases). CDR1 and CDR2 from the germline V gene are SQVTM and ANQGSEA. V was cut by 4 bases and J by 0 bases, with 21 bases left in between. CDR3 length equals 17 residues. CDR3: CSVGFDGGKRYQETQYF. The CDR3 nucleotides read TGCAGCGTTGGTTTTGATGGAGGGAAACGGTACCAAGAGACCCAGTACTTC.

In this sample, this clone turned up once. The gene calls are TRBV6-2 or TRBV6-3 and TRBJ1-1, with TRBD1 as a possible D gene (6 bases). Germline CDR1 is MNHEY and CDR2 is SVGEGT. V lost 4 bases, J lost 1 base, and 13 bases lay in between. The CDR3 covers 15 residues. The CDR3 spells CASSSPNRENTEAFF. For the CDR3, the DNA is TGTGCCAGCAGTTCGCCAAACAGGGAGAACACTGAAGCTTTCTTT.

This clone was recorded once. The CDR3 nucleotides read TGTGCCAGCAGGAATGGGGCAGGGGCCCACAATGAGCAGTTCTTC. Its translation is CASRNGAGAHNEQFF. This chain connects TRBV2 to TRBJ2-1; D might be TRBD1 (6 bases). The CDR3 has 15 residues. V lost 6 bases to trimming and J lost 5 bases, with 17 bases between them. CDR1 is SNHLY and CDR2 is FYNNEI in the germline V gene.

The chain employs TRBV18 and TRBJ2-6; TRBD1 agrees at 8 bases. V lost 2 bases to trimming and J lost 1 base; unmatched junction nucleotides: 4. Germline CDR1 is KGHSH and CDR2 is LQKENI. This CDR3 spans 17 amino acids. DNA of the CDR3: TGTGCCAGCTCACCAAGGACAGGGATGTCTGGGGCCAACGTCCTGACTTTC. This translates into CASSPRTGMSGANVLTF.

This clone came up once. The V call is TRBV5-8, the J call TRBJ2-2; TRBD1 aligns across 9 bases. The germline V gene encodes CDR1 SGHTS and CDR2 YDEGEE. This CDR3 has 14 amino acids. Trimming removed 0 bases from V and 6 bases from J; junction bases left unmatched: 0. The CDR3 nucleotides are TGTGCCAGCAGCTTGGGACAGGGGGCCGGGGAGCTGTTTTTT. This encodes CASSLGQGAGELFF.

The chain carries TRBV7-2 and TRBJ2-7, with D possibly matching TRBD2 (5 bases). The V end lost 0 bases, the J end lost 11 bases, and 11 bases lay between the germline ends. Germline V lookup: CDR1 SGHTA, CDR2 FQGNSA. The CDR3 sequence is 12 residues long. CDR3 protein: CASSLAGGREYF. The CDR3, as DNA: TGTGCCAGCAGCTTAGCGGGTGGGAGAGAGTACTTC.

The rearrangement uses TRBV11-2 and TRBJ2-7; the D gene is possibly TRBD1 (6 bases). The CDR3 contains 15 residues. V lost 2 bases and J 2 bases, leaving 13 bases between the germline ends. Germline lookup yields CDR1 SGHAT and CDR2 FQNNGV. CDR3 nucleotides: TGTGCCAGCAGCTTAACCGGGACACTTACCTACGAGCAGTACTTC. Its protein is CASSLTGTLTYEQYF.

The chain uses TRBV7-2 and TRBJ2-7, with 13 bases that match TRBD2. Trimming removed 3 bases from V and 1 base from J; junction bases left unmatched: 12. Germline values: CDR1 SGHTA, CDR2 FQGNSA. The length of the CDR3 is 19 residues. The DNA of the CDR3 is TGTGCCAGCAGCTTTCTACCCCGACTAGCGGGAGGCCCTTCCTACGAGCAGTACTTC. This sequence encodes CASSFLPRLAGGPSYEQYF. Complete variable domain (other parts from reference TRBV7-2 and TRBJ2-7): GAGVSQSPSNKVTEKGKDVELRCDPISGHTALYWYRQSLGQGLEFLIYFQGNSAPDKSGLPSDRFSAERTGGSVSTLTIQRTQQEDSAVYLCASSFLPRLAGGPSYEQYFGPGTRLTVT.

In DNA, the CDR3 is TGTGCCAGCAGCCAAGACAGAACTAACTATGGCTACACCTTC. This translates into CASSQDRTNYGYTF. The rearrangement uses TRBV3-1 (or the pseudogene TRBV3-2) and TRBJ1-2, with no clear D. Looked up from germline, CDR1 is LGHDT and CDR2 is YNNKEL (reference sequence). The CDR3 is made up of 14 amino acids. Trimming removed 0 bases from V and 0 bases from J, with 5 bases in between.

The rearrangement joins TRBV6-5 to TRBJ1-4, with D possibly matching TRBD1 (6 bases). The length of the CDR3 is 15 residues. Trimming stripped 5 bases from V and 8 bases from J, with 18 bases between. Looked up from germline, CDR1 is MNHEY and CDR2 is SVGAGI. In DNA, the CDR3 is TGTGCCAGCAGTCCAACAATTGAAGGGGGAGAAAAACTGTTTTTT. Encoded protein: CASSPTIEGGEKLFF.

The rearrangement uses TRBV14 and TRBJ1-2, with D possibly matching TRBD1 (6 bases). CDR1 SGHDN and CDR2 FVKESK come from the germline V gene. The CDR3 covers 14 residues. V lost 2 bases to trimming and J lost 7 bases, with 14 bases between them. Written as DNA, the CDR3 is TGTGCCAGCAGCCAAAGGGGGGGCGCGAGTGGCTACACCTTC. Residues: CASSQRGGASGYTF.

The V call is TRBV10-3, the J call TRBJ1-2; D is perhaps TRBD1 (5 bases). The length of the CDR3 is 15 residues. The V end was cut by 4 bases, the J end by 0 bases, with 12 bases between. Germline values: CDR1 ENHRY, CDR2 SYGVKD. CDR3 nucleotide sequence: TGTGCCATCAGTGGAACGGGGGGAGCTAACTATGGCTACACCTTC. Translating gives CAISGTGGANYGYTF.

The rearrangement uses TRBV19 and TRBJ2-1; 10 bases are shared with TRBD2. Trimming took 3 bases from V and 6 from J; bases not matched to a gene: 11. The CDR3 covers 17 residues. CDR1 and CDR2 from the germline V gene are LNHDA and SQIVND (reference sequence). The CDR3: CASSISALAGDSNEQFF. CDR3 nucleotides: TGTGCCAGTAGTATTTCGGCTCTAGCGGGGGACAGCAATGAGCAGTTCTTC.

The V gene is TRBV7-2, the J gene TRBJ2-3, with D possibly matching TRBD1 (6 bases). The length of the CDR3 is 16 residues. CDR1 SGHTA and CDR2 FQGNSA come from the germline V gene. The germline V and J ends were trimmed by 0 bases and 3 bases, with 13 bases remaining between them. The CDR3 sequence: CASSLARGQGTDTQYF. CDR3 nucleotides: TGTGCCAGCAGCTTAGCCCGGGGCCAGGGGACAGATACGCAGTATTTT.